The present entry profiles one TCR beta chain with its context. Germline CDR1 reads LNHDA; CDR2 reads SQIVND (reference sequence). Deletions cut 6 bases from V and 0 bases from J, with 9 bases between. The CDR3 sequence is 15 residues long. The sample belongs to a study of blood T cell repertoires in COVID-19. The overall study: Material from acute and convalescent COVID-19 was sourced from the United States, Italy and Spain. Nucleic acid was either cDNA or gDNA, and it came from T cells, B-cell-depleted T cells, or PBMCs.

A Seattle source enrolled patients during active infection and followed them longitudinally. Data came from immunoSEQ multiplex PCR; TCRdb stores just in-frame clones and leaves some out. The repertoire has 150,000 to 200,000 clones, 82% of them found once; the top ten carry approximately 7.8%. The receptor comes from an older woman with COVID-19, enrolled during active disease. The sample consisted of peripheral blood. The rearrangement links TRBV19 to TRBJ1-6; D gene ambiguous. CDR3 DNA sequence: TGTGCCAGTAGCTACGGAGCCTCCTATAATTCACCCCTCCACTTT. It codes for CASSYGASYNSPLHF.